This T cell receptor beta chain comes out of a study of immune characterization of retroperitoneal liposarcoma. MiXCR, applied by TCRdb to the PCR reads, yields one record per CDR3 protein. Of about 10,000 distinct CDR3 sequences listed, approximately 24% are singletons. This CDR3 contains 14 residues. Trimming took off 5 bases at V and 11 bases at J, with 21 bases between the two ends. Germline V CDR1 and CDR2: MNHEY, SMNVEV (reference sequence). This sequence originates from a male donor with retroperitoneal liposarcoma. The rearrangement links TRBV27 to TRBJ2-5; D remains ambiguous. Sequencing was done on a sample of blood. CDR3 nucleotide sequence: TGTGCCAGCAGTCACGATAGCTCCTACAATGAGCAGTACTTC. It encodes CASSHDSSYNEQYF.